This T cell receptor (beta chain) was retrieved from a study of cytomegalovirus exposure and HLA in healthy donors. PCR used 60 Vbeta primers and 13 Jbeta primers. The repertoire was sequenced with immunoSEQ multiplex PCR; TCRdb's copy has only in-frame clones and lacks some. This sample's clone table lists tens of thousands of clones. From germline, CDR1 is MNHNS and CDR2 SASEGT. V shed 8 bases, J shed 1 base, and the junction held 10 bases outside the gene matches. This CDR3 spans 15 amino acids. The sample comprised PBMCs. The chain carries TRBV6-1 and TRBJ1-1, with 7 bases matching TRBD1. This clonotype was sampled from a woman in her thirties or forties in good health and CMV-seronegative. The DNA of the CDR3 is TGTGCCAGCGAACAGGGGCCCGGCGAGAACACTGAAGCTTTCTTT. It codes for CASEQGPGENTEAFF.